This TCR beta chain was obtained from a study of shared clonotypes between healthy human individuals. CD45RO negativity and positive selection for CCR7 defined naive CD8 cells, a population that excluded terminally differentiated effector memory CD45RA+ cells. The CDR3 covers 16 residues. J lost 0 bases, V lost 6 bases, and 8 bases had no gene match. Germline V gene sequence: CDR1 MNHEY, CDR2 SMNVEV (reference sequence). The table came from immunoSEQ multiplex PCR; TCRdb's copy has only in-frame clones and leaves some out. The data show over 2,000,000 clones, 80% to 95% seen once. The receptor was isolated from a man younger than 30 in good health. Some clones in this sample may be carry-over from other donors' samples. The sequenced sample was naive CD8+ T cells from PBMCs. J is TRBJ1-2 and V is TRBV27; 9 bases match TRBD1. The CDR3, as DNA: TGTGCCAGCAGCCACGGGACAGGGTCACCTAACTATGGCTACACCTTC. Protein product: CASSHGTGSPNYGYTF.